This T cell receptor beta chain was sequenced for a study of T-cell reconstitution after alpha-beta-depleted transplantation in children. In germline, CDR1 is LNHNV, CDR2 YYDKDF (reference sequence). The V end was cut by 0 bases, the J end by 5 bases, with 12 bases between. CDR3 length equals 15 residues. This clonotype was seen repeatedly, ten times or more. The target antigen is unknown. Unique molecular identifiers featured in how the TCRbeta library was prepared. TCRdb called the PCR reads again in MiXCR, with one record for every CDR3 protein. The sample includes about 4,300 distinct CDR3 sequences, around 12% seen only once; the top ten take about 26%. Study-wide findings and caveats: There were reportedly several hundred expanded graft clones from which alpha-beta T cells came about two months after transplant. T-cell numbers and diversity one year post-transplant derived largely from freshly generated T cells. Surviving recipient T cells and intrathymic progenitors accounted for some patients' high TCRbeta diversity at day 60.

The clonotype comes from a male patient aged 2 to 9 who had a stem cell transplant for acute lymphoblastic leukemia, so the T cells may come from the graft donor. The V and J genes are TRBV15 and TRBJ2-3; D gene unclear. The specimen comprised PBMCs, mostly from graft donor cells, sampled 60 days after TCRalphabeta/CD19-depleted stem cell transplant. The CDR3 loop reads CATSRDGFHIDTQYF. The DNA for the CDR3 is TGTGCCACCAGCAGAGATGGATTTCATATAGATACGCAGTATTTT. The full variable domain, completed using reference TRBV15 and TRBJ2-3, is DAMVIQNPRYQVTQFGKPVTLSCSQTLNHNVMYWYQQKSSQAPKLLFHYYDKDFNNEADTPDNFQSRRPNTSFCFLDIRSPGLGDTAMYLCATSRDGFHIDTQYFGPGTRLTVL.